This TCR beta chain was retrieved from a study of blood T cells in healthy people across ages. Study-wide findings and caveats: Per million T cells, TCR beta diversity dropped roughly linearly as age increased.

From germline, CDR1 is LGHNA and CDR2 YNFKEQ. V gave up 0 bases and J gave up 2 bases, with 8 bases separating them. CDR3 length equals 14 residues. Alongside a J-beta primer mix, a sample-barcoded 5' primer served in a second PCR lasting 7 to 11 cycles. TCRdb reanalysed the 5' RACE reads using MiXCR and keeps one entry per CDR3 protein. This table has around 1.5 million distinct CDR3 sequences, almost 35% appearing once. A remark on this clonotype: The antigen is undetermined.

This chain links TRBV4-2 with TRBJ2-7; D remains unclear. The receptor was isolated from a woman in her 30s in good health. Sample: blood. CDR3 coding DNA: TGTGCCAGCAGCCAAGATTCAGGCCCCTACGAGCAGTACTTC. Protein product: CASSQDSGPYEQYF.